The 18 T cell receptor beta chains listed next were all sequenced from one sample in a study of human CD4 T cells and Enterobacteriaceae. Memory CD4+ T cells were sorted as all CD4+ cells except CD45RA+CCR7+CD95- naive cells, over 95% pure. The method was immunoSEQ multiplex PCR; TCRdb's version includes in-frame clones alone and lacks a portion of them. The sample holds roughly 28,000 clones; approximately 81% are singletons and the top ten take 0.9% to 1%. The sequenced sample was memory CD4+ T cells from blood. The receptors derive from a human donor in good health.

V usage is TRBV6-6 and J usage is TRBJ1-5; D is uncertain. This CDR3 has 14 amino acids. The V gene's germline CDR1 is MNHNY and CDR2 SVGAGI (reference sequence). With 0 bases removed from V and 3 bases from J, the gap between germline ends came to 6 bases. The CDR3 here is CASSYSGYNQPQHF. For the CDR3, the DNA is TGTGCCAGCAGTTACTCAGGGTACAATCAGCCCCAGCATTTT.

J is TRBJ2-1 and V is TRBV9; D possibly uses TRBD1 or TRBD2 (5 bases each). Germline CDR1 reads SGDLS; CDR2 reads YYNGEE. This CDR3 has 13 amino acids. V shed 1 base and J shed 6 bases, with 8 bases lying between them. CDR3 sequence: CASSVFGGNEQFF. CDR3 coding DNA: TGTGCCAGCAGCGTATTTGGGGGCAATGAGCAGTTCTTC.

V gene TRBV27 combines with J gene TRBJ2-3; 16 bases map to TRBD2. Germline V CDR1 and CDR2: MNHEY, SMNVEV (reference sequence). This CDR3 has 20 residues. Trimming took 7 bases from V and 2 from J; bases not matched to a gene: 15. The CDR3 sequence: CASTHIPGLAGGGPTDTQYF. CDR3 in DNA: TGTGCCAGCACGCACATCCCGGGACTAGCGGGAGGGGGCCCCACAGATACGCAGTATTTT.

This chain joins TRBV30 and TRBJ1-2; 7 bases map to TRBD1. Per germline, CDR1 GTSNPN and CDR2 SVGIG (reference sequence). This CDR3 spans 13 amino acids. Germline trimming cut 4 bases from V and 4 bases from J; bases unmatched to any gene: 6. Here the CDR3 DNA reads TGTGCCTGGACGACAGGGAGGGCCTATGGCTACACCTTC. This encodes CAWTTGRAYGYTF.

This clone was seen a few times. The J gene is TRBJ2-7, the V gene TRBV6-1; 10 bases match TRBD1. Germline loops: CDR1 MNHNS, CDR2 SASEGT. The CDR3 sequence is 12 residues long. With 6 bases clipped from V and 6 bases from J, the junction kept 2 bases outside the gene matches. CDR3 sequence (DNA): TGTGCCAGCAGGCGGACAGGGGGCGAGCAGTACTTC. This encodes CASRRTGGEQYF.

J is TRBJ1-3 and V is TRBV6-1; D call uncertain. Germline V gene sequence: CDR1 MNHNS, CDR2 SASEGT. The V and J ends lost 6 bases and 0 bases respectively, with 12 bases between them. The CDR3 covers 15 residues. In DNA, the CDR3 is TGTGCCAGCAGCCCTAATCCAACCTCTGGAAACACCATATATTTT. Residues: CASSPNPTSGNTIYF.

J is TRBJ1-1 and V is TRBV18; no definite D call. Germline CDR1 KGHSH, CDR2 LQKENI. Trimming stripped 5 bases from V and 4 bases from J, with 8 bases between. The CDR3 has 12 residues. CDR3 sequence: CASSSFGTEAFF. CDR3 bases: TGTGCCAGCTCAAGTTTTGGCACTGAAGCTTTCTTT.

The V gene is TRBV7-2, the J gene TRBJ1-4; D is perhaps TRBD1 (6 bases). Germline-derived CDR1 and CDR2 are SGHTA and FQGNSA. This CDR3 is 15 amino acids long. V dropped 5 bases and J dropped 4 bases, with 14 bases sitting between them. The CDR3 region is CASSTQGSHNEKLFF. In DNA form, the CDR3 reads TGTGCCAGCAGCACGCAGGGGTCCCATAATGAAAAACTGTTTTTT.

J is TRBJ2-5 and V is TRBV27; 7 bases match TRBD2. The CDR3 sequence is 14 residues long. CDR1 and CDR2 (germline): MNHEY, SMNVEV (reference sequence). J lost 7 bases, V lost 5 bases, and 10 bases had no gene match. The CDR3 region is CASSRGASGGTQYF. DNA for the CDR3: TGTGCCAGCAGTCGAGGGGCTAGCGGTGGGACCCAGTACTTC.

This sequence joins TRBV25-1 and TRBJ2-1; TRBD2 aligns across 10 bases. The CDR3 spans 15 residues. The J segment lost 3 bases and the V segment lost 2 bases, leaving 1 base of the junction unmatched. Germline assignment: CDR1 MGHDK and CDR2 SYGVNS. CDR3 sequence: CASSETSGDYNEQFF. The CDR3 DNA reads as TGTGCCAGCAGTGAAACTAGCGGGGACTACAATGAGCAGTTCTTC.

This chain uses TRBV6-1 with TRBJ2-3; D is undetermined. V was pared by 6 bases and J by 2 bases, with 6 bases between. The CDR3 has 12 residues. Germline V lookup: CDR1 MNHNS, CDR2 SASEGT. The CDR3 DNA follows: TGTGCCAGCAGAAAGGACACAGATACGCAGTATTTT. Translation gives CASRKDTDTQYF.

V and J are TRBV29-1 and TRBJ2-1; D is undetermined. The germline V gene encodes CDR1 SQVTM and CDR2 ANQGSEA. Trimming shortened V by 3 bases and J by 0 bases, and 9 bases separated the two germline ends. This CDR3 region has 14 residues. CDR3 in amino acids: CSVDGVSSYNEQFF. CDR3 sequence (DNA): TGCAGCGTTGATGGGGTTAGCTCCTACAATGAGCAGTTCTTC.

The chain recombines TRBV11-3 with TRBJ1-1; 7 nucleotides match TRBD1. The CDR3 extends over 14 amino acids. The V segment lost 4 bases and the J segment 4 bases; nucleotides outside the gene matches: 6. Germline V lookup: CDR1 SGHNT, CDR2 YENEEA. CDR3 coding DNA: TGTGCCAGCAGCTCCTCCCCAGGGGGCACTGAAGCTTTCTTT. Protein: CASSSSPGGTEAFF.

This chain connects TRBV2 to TRBJ1-1, with 8 bases fitting TRBD1. The CDR3 loop spans 15 amino acids. From germline, CDR1 is SNHLY and CDR2 FYNNEI. Losses at the gene ends were 0 bases for V and 5 bases for J; bases not matched to a gene: 5. The CDR3 is CASSEAETGVTEAFF. The CDR3 bases are TGTGCCAGCAGTGAAGCCGAGACAGGGGTAACTGAAGCTTTCTTT.

The chain couples TRBV28 to TRBJ1-1; D not resolved. CDR3 length equals 14 residues. V gave up 6 bases and J gave up 1 base, with 12 bases separating them. Germline CDR1 reads MDHEN; CDR2 reads SYDVKM. The CDR3 nucleotides are TGTGCCAGCAGGTCCCCTTTTAGGAACACTGAAGCTTTCTTT. Amino acid sequence: CASRSPFRNTEAFF.

This chain uses TRBV7-9 with TRBJ1-4; maybe TRBD1 (6 bases). V gave up 2 bases and J gave up 8 bases, with 12 bases separating them. Germline CDR1 is SEHNR and CDR2 is FQNEAQ (reference sequence). This CDR3 contains 14 residues. CDR3 DNA sequence: TGTGCCAGCAGCTTATCGGGGGCCGGAGAAAAACTGTTTTTT. Residues: CASSLSGAGEKLFF.

The V call is TRBV6-6, the J call TRBJ2-1; D is undetermined. The germline V gene has CDR1 MNHNY and CDR2 SVGAGI (reference sequence). V gave up 2 bases and J gave up 9 bases, with 17 bases separating them. The CDR3 is 15 residues long. CDR3 nucleotide sequence: TGTGCCAGCAGTTACCCCCTGTCCCCGGCGAGTGAGCAGTTCTTC. Amino acid sequence: CASSYPLSPASEQFF.

The chain has TRBV30 and TRBJ1-4; 7 positions agree with TRBD1. The CDR3 loop spans 14 amino acids. Germline V gene sequence: CDR1 GTSNPN, CDR2 SVGIG (reference sequence). Trimming cost V 2 bases and J 9 bases; bases outside gene matches: 9. CDR3 in DNA: TGTGCCTGGAGTTCGACAGGGCGAGGGAAAAAACTGTTTTTT. This sequence encodes CAWSSTGRGKKLFF. Based on the CDR3 plus reference TRBV30 and TRBJ1-4, the full variable domain is SQTIHQWPATLVQPVGSPLSLECTVEGTSNPNLYWYRQAAGRGLQLLFYSVGIGQISSEVPQNLSASRPQDRQFILSSKKLLLSDSGFYLCAWSSTGRGKKLFFGSGTQLSVL.